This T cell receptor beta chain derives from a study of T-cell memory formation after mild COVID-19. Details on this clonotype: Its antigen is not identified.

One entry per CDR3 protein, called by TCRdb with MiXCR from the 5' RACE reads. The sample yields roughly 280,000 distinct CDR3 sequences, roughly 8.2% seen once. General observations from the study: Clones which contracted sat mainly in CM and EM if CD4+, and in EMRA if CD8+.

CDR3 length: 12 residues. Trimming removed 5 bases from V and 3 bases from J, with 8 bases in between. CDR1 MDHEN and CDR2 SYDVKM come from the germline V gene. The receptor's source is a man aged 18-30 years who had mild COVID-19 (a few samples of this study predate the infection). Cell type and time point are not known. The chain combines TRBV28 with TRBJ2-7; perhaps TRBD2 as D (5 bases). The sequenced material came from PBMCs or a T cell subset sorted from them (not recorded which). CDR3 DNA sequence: TGTGCCAGCAGTCCAGGACTCTACGAGCAGTACGTC. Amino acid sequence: CASSPGLYEQYV.